This T cell receptor (beta chain) was documented in a study of glioma-infiltrating T cells. TCR alpha and beta CDR3 regions were amplified from RNA using iRepertoire nested multiplex PCR. MiXCR was run by TCRdb on the multiplex PCR reads, yielding one entry per CDR3 protein. The sample carries 90,000 to 110,000 distinct CDR3 sequences, around 25% recorded once. Broader study findings: Above-expected tissue-blood divergence occurred in all gliomas, most in low-grade ones.

This CDR3 spans 17 amino acids. The V end lost 5 bases, the J end lost 1 base, and 18 bases lay between the germline ends. The germline gives CDR1 LNHDA, CDR2 SQIVND (reference sequence). This clonotype was recorded many times. The antigen is unknown. This clonotype was obtained from a human donor with low-grade glioma or glioblastoma, undergoing nonglioma brain surgery, or in good health (not recorded which). J is TRBJ1-5 and V is TRBV19; no clear D gene. The sequenced sample consisted of glioma tissue, nonneoplastic brain tissue, or PBMCs (not recorded which). In DNA form, the CDR3 reads TGTGCCAGTAGTGTTGGCACGACCCTAGGAAGCAATCAGCCCCAGCATTTT. Translated: CASSVGTTLGSNQPQHF.